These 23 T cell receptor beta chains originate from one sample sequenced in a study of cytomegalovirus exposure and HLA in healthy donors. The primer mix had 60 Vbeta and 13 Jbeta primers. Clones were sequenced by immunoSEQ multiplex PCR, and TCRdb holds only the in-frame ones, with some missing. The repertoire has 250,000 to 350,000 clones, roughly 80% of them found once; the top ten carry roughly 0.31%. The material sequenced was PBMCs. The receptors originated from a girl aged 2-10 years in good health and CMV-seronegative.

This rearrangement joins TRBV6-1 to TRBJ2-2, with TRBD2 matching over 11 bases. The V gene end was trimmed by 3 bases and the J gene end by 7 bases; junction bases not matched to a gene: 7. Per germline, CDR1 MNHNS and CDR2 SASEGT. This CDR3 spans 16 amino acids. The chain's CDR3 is CASSDRLAGMGGELFF. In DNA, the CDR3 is TGTGCCAGCAGTGATAGACTAGCGGGGATGGGCGGGGAGCTGTTTTTT.

The CDR3 protein is CASSDREGNEQYF. The CDR3 nucleotides are TGTGCCAGCAGTGACCGGGAAGGTAACGAGCAGTACTTC. The chain is built from TRBV6-4 and TRBJ2-5; D might be TRBD2 (5 bases). The J call could be wrong; TRBJ2-7 is a better fit for the DNA end. The V gene's germline CDR1 is MRHNA and CDR2 SNTAGT. The CDR3 is 13 amino acids.

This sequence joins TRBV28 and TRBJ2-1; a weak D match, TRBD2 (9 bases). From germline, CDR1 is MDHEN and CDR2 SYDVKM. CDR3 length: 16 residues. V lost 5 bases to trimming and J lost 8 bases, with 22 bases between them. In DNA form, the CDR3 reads TGTGCCAGCAGTACCCAGGGGGCGGGAGGGCCATATGAGCAGTTCTTC. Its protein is CASSTQGAGGPYEQFF. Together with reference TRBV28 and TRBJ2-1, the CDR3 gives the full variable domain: DVKVTQSSRYLVKRTGEKVFLECVQDMDHENMFWYRQDPGLGLRLIYFSYDVKMKEKGDIPEGYSVSREKKERFSLILESASTNQTSMYLCASSTQGAGGPYEQFFGPGTRLTVL.

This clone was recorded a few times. Here the CDR3 DNA reads TGTGCCAGCAGAAGGACAGGGTGGAATGAGCAGTTCTTC. Amino acids: CASRRTGWNEQFF. V is TRBV11-2 and J is TRBJ2-1, with 8 bases fitting TRBD1. V lost 6 bases to trimming and J lost 7 bases; unmatched junction nucleotides: 5. Germline V CDR1 and CDR2: SGHAT, FQNNGV. The CDR3 is 13 residues long.

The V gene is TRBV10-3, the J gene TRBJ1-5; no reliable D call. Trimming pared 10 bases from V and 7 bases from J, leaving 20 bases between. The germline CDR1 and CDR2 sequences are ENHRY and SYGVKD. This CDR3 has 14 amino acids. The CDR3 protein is CATQEGIIDQPQHF. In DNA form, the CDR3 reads TGTGCCACCCAAGAGGGAATAATCGACCAGCCCCAGCATTTT.

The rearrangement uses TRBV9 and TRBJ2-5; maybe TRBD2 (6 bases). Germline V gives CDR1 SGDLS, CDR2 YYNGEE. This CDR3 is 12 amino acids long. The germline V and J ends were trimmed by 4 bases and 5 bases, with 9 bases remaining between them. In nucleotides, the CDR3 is TGTGCCAGCAGCCCCCGGGGGGAGACCCAGTACTTC. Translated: CASSPRGETQYF.

The CDR3 spells CASIDRGGGNTEAFF. As DNA, the CDR3 is TGTGCCAGCATAGACAGGGGCGGGGGGAACACTGAAGCTTTCTTT. V and J are TRBV6-6 and TRBJ1-1, with TRBD1 identical over 8 bases. V gave up 7 bases and J gave up 1 base; unmatched junction bases: 8. The CDR3 extends over 15 amino acids. The V gene's germline CDR1 is MNHNY and CDR2 SVGAGI (reference sequence).

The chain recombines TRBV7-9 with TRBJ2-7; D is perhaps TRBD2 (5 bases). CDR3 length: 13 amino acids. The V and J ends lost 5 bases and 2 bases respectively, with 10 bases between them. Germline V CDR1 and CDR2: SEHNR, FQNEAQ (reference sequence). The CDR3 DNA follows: TGTGCCAGCAGCCCCGCCGGGACCTACGAGCAGTACTTC. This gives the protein CASSPAGTYEQYF.

CDR3 nucleotide sequence: TGCGCCAGCAGCCAATTTGGCCTCTACACCTTC. As protein: CASSQFGLYTF. The chain couples TRBV4-1 to TRBJ1-2; D not certain. This CDR3 region has 11 residues. In germline, CDR1 is MGHRA, CDR2 YSYEKL. The ends were cut back, 2 bases at V and 10 bases at J, with 8 bases in the middle.

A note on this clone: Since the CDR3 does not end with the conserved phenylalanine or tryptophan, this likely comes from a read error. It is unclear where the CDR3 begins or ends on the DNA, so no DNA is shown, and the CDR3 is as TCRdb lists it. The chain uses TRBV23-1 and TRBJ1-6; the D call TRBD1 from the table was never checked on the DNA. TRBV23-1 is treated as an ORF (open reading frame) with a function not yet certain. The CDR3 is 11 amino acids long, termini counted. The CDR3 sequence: CASNQGQLVRI.

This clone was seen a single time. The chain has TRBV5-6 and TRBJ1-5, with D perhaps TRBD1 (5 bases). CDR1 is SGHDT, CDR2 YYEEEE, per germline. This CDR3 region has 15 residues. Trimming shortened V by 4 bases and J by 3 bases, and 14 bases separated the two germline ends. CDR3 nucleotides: TGTGCCAGCAGCCACCTGACAGACTTCAATCAGCCCCAGCATTTT. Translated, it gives CASSHLTDFNQPQHF.

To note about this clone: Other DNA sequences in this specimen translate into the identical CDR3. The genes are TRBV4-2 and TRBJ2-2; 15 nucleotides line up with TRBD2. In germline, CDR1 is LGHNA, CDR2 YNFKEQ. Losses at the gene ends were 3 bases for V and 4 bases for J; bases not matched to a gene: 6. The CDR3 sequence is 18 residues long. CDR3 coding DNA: TGTGCCAGCAGCCAGGGGACTAGCGGGAGGACGGGCACCGGGGAGCTGTTTTTT. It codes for CASSQGTSGRTGTGELFF.

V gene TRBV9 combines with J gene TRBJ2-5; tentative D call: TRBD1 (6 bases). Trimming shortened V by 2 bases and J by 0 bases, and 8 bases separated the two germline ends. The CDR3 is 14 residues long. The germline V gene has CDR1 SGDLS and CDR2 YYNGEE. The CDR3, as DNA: TGTGCCAGCAGCGTGAGGGGGTACCAAGAGACCCAGTACTTC. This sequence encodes CASSVRGYQETQYF.

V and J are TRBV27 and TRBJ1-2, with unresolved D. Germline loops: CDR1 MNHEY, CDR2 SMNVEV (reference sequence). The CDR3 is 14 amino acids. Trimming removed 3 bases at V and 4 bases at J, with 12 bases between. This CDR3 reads CASSFTGFGYGYTF. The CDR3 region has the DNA TGTGCCAGCAGTTTCACGGGGTTTGGCTATGGCTACACCTTC.

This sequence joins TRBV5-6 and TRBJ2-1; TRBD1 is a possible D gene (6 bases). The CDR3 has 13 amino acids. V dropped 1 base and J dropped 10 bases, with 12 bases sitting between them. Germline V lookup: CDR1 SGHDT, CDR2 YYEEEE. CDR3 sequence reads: CASSLSGGKEQFF. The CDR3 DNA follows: TGTGCCAGCAGCTTGTCTGGGGGCAAAGAGCAGTTCTTC.

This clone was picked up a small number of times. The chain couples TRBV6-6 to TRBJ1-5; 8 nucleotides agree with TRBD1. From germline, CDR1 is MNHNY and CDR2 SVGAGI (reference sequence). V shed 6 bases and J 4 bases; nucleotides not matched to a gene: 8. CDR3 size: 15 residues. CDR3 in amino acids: CASRPSTGGNQPQHF. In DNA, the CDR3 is TGTGCCAGCAGGCCGTCTACAGGGGGAAATCAGCCCCAGCATTTT.

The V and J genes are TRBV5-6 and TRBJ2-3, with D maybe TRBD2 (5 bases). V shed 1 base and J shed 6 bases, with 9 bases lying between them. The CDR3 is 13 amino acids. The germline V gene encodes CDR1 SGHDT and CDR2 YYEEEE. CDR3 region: CASSLLATDTQYF. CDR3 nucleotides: TGTGCCAGCAGCTTGCTAGCAACCGATACGCAGTATTTT.

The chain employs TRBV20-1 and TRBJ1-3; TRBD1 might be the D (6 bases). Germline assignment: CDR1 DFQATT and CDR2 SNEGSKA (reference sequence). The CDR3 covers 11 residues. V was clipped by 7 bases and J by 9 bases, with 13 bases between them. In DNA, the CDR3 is TGCAGTGTTGGGCAGGGGTTCACCATATATTTT. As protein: CSVGQGFTIYF.

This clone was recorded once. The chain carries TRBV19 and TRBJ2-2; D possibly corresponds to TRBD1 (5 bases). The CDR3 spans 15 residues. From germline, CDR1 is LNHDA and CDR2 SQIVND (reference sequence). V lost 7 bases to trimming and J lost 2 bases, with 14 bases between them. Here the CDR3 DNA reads TGTGCCAGTAATCGTCCAGGGTTCAACACCGGGGAGCTGTTTTTT. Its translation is CASNRPGFNTGELFF. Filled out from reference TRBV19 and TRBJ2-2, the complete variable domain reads DGGITQSPKYLFRKEGQNVTLSCEQNLNHDAMYWYRQDPGQGLRLIYYSQIVNDFQKGDIAEGYSVSREKKESFPLTVTSAQKNPTAFYLCASNRPGFNTGELFFGEGSRLTVL.

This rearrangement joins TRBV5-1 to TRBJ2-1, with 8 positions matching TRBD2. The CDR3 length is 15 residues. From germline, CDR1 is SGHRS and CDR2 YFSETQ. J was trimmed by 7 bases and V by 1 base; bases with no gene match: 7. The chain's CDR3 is CASSLSGGVWNEQFF. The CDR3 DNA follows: TGCGCCAGCAGCTTGTCCGGGGGGGTTTGGAATGAGCAGTTCTTC.

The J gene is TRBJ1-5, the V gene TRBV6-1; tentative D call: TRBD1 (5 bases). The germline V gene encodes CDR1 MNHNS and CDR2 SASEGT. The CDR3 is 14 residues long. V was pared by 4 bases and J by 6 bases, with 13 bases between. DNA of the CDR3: TGTGCCAGCAGTGTGGAGGGGCTTGGTCAGCCCCAGCATTTT. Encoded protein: CASSVEGLGQPQHF.

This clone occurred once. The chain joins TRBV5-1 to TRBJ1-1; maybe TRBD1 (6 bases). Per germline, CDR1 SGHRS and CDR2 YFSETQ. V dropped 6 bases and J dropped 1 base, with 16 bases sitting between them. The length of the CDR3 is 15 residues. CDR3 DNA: TGCGCCAGCAACTGGGGGGGGCGAGGGAACACTGAAGCTTTCTTT. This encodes CASNWGGRGNTEAFF.

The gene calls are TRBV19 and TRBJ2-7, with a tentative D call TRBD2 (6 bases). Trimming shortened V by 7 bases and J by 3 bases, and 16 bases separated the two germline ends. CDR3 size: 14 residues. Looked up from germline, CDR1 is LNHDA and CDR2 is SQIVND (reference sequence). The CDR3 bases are TGTGCCAGTAACCCTACGACTAGACACTACGAGCAGTACTTC. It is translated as CASNPTTRHYEQYF.